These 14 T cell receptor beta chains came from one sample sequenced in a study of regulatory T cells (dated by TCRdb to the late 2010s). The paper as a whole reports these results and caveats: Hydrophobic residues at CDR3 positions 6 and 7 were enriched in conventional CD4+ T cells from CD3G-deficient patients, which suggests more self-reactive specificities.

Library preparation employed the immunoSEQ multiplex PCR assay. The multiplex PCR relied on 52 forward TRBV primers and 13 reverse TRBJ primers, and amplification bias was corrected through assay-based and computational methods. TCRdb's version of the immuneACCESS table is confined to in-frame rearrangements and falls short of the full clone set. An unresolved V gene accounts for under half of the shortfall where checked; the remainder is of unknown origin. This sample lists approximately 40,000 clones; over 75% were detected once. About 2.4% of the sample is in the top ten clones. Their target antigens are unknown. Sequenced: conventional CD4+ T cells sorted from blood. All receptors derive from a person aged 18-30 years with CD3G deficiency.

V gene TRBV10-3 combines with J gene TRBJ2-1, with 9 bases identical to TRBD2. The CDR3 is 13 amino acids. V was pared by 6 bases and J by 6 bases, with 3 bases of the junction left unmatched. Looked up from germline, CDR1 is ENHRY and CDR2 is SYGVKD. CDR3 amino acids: CAIRASGANEQFF. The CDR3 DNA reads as TGTGCCATCAGGGCTAGCGGGGCCAATGAGCAGTTCTTC.

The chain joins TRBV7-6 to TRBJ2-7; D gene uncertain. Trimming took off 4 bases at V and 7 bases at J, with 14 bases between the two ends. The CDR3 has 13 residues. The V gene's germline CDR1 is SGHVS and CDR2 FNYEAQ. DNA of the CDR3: TGTGCCAGCAGCTCCGGGCCGGGCGGTGAGCAGTACTTC. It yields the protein CASSSGPGGEQYF.

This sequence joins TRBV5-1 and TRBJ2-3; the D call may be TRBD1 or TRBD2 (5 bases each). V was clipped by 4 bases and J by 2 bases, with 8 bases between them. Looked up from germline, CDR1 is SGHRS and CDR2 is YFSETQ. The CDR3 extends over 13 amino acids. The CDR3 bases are TGCGCCAGCAGCCGGGACCACACAGATACGCAGTATTTT. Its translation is CASSRDHTDTQYF. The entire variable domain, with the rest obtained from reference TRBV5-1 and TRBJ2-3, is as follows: KAGVTQTPRYLIKTRGQQVTLSCSPISGHRSVSWYQQTPGQGLQFLFEYFSETQRNKGNFPGRFSGRQFSNSRSEMNVSTLELGDSALYLCASSRDHTDTQYFGPGTRLTVL.

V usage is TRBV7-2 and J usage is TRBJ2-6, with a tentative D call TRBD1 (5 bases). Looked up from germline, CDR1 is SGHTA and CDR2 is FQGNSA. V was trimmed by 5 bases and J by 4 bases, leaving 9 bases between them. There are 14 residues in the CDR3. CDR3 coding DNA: TGTGCCAGCAGCCAGGGTTCCGGGGCCAACGTCCTGACTTTC. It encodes CASSQGSGANVLTF. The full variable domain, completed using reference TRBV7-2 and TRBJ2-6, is GAGVSQSPSNKVTEKGKDVELRCDPISGHTALYWYRQSLGQGLEFLIYFQGNSAPDKSGLPSDRFSAERTGGSVSTLTIQRTQQEDSAVYLCASSQGSGANVLTFGAGSRLTVL.

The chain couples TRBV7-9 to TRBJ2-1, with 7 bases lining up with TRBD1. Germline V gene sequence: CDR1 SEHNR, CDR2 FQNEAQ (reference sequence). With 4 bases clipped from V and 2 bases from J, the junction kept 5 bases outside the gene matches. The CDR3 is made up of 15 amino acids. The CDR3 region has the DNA TGTGCCAGCAGCTCAACAGGGGCGACCTACAATGAGCAGTTCTTC. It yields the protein CASSSTGATYNEQFF. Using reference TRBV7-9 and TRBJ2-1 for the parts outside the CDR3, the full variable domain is DTGVSQNPRHKITKRGQNVTFRCDPISEHNRLYWYRQTLGQGPEFLTYFQNEAQLEKSRLLSDRFSAERPKGSFSTLEIQRTEQGDSAMYLCASSSTGATYNEQFFGPGTRLTVL.

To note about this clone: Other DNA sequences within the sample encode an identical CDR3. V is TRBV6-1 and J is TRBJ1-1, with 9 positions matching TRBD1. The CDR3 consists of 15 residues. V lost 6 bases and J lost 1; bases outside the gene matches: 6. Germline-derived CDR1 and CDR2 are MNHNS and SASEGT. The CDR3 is CASRTLTGGNTEAFF. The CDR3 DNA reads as TGTGCCAGCAGAACCCTGACAGGGGGGAACACTGAAGCTTTCTTT.

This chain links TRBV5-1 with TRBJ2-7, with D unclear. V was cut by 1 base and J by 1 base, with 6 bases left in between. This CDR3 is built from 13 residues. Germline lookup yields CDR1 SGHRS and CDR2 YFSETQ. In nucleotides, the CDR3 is TGCGCCAGCAGCTTGCTAGGGTCCTACGAGCAGTACTTC. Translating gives CASSLLGSYEQYF.

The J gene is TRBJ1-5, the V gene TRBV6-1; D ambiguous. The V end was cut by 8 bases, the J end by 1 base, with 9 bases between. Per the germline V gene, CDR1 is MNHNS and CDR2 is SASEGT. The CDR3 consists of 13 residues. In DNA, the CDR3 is TGTGCCAGCGGGAGGAGGAGCAATCAGCCCCAGCATTTT. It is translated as CASGRRSNQPQHF.

CDR3 sequence (DNA): TGCGCCAGCAGCCTGGCCGGCCAGATCGGTGAAGCTTTCTTT. Protein: CASSLAGQIGEAFF. This chain joins TRBV5-1 and TRBJ1-1; D ambiguous. The germline V gene encodes CDR1 SGHRS and CDR2 YFSETQ. This CDR3 is built from 14 residues. V was pared by 4 bases and J by 7 bases, with 17 bases between.

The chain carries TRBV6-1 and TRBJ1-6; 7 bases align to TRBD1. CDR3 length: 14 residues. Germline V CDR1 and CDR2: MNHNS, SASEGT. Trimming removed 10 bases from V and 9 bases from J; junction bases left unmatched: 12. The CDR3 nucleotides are TGTGCCACCACATTGGGACGACAGGGTTCACCCCTCCACTTT. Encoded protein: CATTLGRQGSPLHF.

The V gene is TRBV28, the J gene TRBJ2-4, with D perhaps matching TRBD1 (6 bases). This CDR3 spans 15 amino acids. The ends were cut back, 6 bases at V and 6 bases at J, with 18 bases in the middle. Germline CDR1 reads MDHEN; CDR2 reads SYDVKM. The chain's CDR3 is CASRPAGRGGNIQYF. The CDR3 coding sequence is TGTGCCAGCAGACCGGCAGGGAGAGGGGGAAACATTCAGTACTTC.

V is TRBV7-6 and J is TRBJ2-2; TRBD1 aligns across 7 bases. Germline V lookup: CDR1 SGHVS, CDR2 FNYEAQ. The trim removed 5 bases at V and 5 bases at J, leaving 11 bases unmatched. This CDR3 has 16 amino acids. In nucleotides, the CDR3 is TGTGCCAGCAGCAGGCAACAGGGGTTAGATACCGGGGAGCTGTTTTTT. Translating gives CASSRQQGLDTGELFF.

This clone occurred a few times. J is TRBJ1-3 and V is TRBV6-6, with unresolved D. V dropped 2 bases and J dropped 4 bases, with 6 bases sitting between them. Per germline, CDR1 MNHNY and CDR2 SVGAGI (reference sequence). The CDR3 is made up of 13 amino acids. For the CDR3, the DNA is TGTGCCAGCAGTTACAGGGAGGGAAACACCATATATTTT. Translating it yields CASSYREGNTIYF.

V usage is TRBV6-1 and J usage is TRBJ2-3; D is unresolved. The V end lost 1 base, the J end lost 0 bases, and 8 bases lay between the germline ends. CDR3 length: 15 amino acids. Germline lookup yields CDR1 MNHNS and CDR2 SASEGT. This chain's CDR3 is CASSEGTLSTDTQYF. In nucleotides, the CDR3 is TGTGCCAGCAGTGAAGGGACGCTAAGCACAGATACGCAGTATTTT.